The present T cell receptor beta chain was sequenced within a study of control samples from healthy donors and cancer patients. Clones were sequenced by immunoSEQ multiplex PCR, and TCRdb holds only the in-frame ones, with some missing. The table lists some 120,000 clones, roughly 92% of them singletons. The sequence was collected from a woman between 18 and 29 years old in good health. The sequenced material came from blood.

DNA of the CDR3: TGTGCCAGTAGTCCCTGGCCCTTTGAGACCCAGTACTTC. Residues: CASSPWPFETQYF. The V and J genes are TRBV19 and TRBJ2-5; D remains unclear. The CDR3 covers 13 residues. V lost 5 bases and J 5 bases, leaving 12 bases between the germline ends. In germline, CDR1 is LNHDA, CDR2 SQIVND (reference sequence).